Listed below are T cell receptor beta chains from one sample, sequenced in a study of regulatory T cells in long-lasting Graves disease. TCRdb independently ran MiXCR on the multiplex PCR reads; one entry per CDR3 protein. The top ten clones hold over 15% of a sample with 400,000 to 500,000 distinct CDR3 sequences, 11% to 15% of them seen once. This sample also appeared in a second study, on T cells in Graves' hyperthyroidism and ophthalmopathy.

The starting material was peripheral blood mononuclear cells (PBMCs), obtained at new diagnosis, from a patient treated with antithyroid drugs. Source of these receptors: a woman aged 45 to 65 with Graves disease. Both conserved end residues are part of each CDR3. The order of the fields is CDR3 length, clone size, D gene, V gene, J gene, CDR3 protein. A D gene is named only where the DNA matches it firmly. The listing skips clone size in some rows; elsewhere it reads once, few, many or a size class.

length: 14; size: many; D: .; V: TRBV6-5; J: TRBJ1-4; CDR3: CASSSRGPREKLFF
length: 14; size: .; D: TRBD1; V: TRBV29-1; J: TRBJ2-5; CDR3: CSVDDRGLVETQYF
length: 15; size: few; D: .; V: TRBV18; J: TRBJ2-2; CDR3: CASSPSGASGGELFF
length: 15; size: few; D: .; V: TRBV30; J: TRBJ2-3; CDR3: CAWIEFRGFGDTQYF
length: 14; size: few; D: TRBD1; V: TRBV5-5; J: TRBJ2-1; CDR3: CASSPDRARNEQFF
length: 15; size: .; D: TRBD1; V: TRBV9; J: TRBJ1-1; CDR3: CASSGGGTGVTEAFF
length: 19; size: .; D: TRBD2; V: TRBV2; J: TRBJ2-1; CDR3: CASSYRFSGSPSVYNEQFF
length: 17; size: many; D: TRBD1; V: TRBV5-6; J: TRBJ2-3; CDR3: CASSLDRGHTSTDTQYF
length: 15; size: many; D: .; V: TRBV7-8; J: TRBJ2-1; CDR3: CASSPRRVGLNEQFF
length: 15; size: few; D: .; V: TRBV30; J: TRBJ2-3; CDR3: CAWKLEAGGRGTQYF
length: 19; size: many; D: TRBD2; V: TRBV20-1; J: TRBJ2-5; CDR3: CSARDRGTSGRVGQETQYF
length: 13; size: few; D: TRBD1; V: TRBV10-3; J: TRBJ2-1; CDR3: CANRQGVYNEQFF
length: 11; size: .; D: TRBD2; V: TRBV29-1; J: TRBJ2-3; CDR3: CSALAGVTQYF
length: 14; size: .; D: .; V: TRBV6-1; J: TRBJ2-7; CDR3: CASSPGKGHYEQYF
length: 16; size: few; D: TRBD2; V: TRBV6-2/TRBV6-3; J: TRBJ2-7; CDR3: CASSYSASGSSYEQYF
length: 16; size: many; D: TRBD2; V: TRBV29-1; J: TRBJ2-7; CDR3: CSVELSGSTASYEQYF
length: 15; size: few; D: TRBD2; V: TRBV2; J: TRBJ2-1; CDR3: CASRGTSGRPNEQFF
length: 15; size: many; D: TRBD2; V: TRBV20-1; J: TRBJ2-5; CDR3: CSAQLAGGSQETQYF
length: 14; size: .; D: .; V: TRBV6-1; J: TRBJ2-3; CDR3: CASSPMRLTDTQYF
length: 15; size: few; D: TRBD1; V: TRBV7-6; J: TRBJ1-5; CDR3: CASSAFRTGAAPQHF
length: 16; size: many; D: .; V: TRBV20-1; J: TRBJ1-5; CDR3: CSARDRGAGDGQPQHF
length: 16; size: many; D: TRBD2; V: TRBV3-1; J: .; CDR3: CASSLHGLAGQETQYF
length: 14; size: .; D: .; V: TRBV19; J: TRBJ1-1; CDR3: CASSVSGMNTEAFF
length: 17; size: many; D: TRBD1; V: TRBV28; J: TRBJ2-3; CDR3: CASSPSQTGWTADTQYF
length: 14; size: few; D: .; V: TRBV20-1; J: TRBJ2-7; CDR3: CSASQAASSYEQYF
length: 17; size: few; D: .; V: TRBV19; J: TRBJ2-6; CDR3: CASSSQFLAPGANVLTF
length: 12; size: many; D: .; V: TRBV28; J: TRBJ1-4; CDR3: CASTSPREKLFF
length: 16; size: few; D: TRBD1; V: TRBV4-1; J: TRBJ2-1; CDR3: CASSQERTGVYNEQFF
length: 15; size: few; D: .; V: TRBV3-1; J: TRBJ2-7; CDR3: CASSLMQGVVYEQYF
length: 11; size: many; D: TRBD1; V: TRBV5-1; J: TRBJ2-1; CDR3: CASSSGTAQFF
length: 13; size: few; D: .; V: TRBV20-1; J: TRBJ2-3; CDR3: CSAREPSTDTQYF
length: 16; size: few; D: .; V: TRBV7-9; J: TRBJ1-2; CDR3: CASSLPETSLVYGYTF
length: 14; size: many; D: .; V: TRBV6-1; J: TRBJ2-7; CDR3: CASTRTVTGYEQYF
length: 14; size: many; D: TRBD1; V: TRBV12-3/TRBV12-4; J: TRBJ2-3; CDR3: CASSLGQGTDTQYF
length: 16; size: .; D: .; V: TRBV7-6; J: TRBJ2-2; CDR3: CASSLGNSRNTGELFF
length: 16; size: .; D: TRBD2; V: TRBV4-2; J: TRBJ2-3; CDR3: CASSPSGRFGTDTQYF
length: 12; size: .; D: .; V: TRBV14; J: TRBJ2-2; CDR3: CARLVGTGELFF
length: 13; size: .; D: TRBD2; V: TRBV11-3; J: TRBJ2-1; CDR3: CASSPRGGNEQFF
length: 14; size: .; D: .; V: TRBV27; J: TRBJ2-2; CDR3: CASSLPTGSGELFF
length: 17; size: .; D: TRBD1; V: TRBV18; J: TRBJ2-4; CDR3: CASSPKGECCRGNIQYF
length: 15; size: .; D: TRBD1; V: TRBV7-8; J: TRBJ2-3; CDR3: CASSFRRRQGDTQYF
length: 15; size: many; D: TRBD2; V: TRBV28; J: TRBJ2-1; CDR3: CASSLRLAGGNEQFF
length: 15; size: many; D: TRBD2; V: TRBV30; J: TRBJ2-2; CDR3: CAWRASGANTGELFF
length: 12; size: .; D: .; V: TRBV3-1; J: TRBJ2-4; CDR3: CASSQAGLDQYF
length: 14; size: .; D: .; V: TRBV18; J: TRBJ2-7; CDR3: CASSPRDTTYEQYF
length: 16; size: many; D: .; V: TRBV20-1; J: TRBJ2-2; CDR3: CSARKDWTLKTGELFF
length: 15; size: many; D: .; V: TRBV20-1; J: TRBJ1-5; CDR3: CSAPPQVLSNQPQHF